One and the same sample provided the 12 T cell receptor beta chains below, sequenced in a study of blood T cell repertoires in COVID-19. Produced via immunoSEQ multiplex PCR; TCRdb's table is partial and in-frame only. The table lists a few hundred thousand clones, roughly four fifths of them singletons. Material for sequencing was PBMCs or T cells enriched from blood (not recorded which). These receptors all come from a woman aged 45-65 years who had recovered from COVID-19.

This clone was seen a single time. This sequence joins TRBV6-5 and TRBJ2-1, with 12 bases identical to TRBD2. The CDR3 has 15 amino acids. Germline V gene sequence: CDR1 MNHEY, CDR2 SVGAGI. Unmatched junction bases numbered 3, after V lost 4 bases and J lost 5 bases. CDR3 sequence reads: CASSSRLAGDNEQFF. The CDR3 region has the DNA TGTGCCAGCAGTTCCCGACTAGCGGGGGACAATGAGCAGTTCTTC.

The rearrangement uses TRBV6-5 and TRBJ1-2; D is unresolved. Germline V gives CDR1 MNHEY, CDR2 SVGAGI. This CDR3 region has 13 residues. V dropped 6 bases and J dropped 3 bases, with 11 bases sitting between them. The CDR3: CASRPKLDYGYTF. CDR3 DNA sequence: TGTGCCAGCAGGCCGAAACTAGACTATGGCTACACCTTC.

The V call is TRBV5-1, the J call TRBJ2-1; the D gene is possibly TRBD2 (6 bases). The V end lost 1 base, the J end lost 0 bases, and 11 bases lay between the germline ends. The length of the CDR3 is 16 residues. Looked up from germline, CDR1 is SGHRS and CDR2 is YFSETQ. CDR3 sequence: CASSLTAGLSYNEQFF. Written as DNA, the CDR3 is TGCGCCAGCAGCTTGACGGCGGGACTCTCCTACAATGAGCAGTTCTTC.

The genes are TRBV18 and TRBJ2-6, with D uncertain. V shed 3 bases and J shed 0 bases, with 12 bases lying between them. Germline values: CDR1 KGHSH, CDR2 LQKENI. This CDR3 is built from 17 residues. Written as DNA, the CDR3 is TGTGCCAGCTCACCCTCCAGACTCTCCTCTGGGGCCAACGTCCTGACTTTC. As protein: CASSPSRLSSGANVLTF.

The rearrangement links TRBV23-1 to TRBJ1-5; D gene ambiguous. TRBV23-1 is sorted into the ORF group, with uncertain function. This CDR3 comprises 10 residues. Trimming stripped 7 bases from V and 7 bases from J, with 5 bases between. The DNA for the CDR3 is TGCGCCAGCACACGGCAGCCCCAGCATTTT. Encoded protein: CASTRQPQHF.

The rearrangement uses TRBV5-8 and TRBJ2-1, with 9 bases fitting TRBD1. The CDR3 consists of 16 residues. Germline V gene data show CDR1 as SGHTS and CDR2 as YDEGEE. V was clipped by 4 bases and J by 6 bases; unmatched bases: 11. The CDR3 reads CASSNPRTGVGNEQFF. The CDR3 DNA reads TGTGCCAGCAGCAACCCCAGGACAGGGGTGGGCAATGAGCAGTTCTTC.

This rearrangement joins TRBV5-8 to TRBJ1-2; unclear D gene. The germline CDR1 and CDR2 sequences are SGHTS and YDEGEE. Trimming took off 6 bases at V and 4 bases at J, with 16 bases between the two ends. CDR3 length equals 14 residues. This CDR3 reads CASTFEGRSYGYTF. The CDR3 DNA follows: TGTGCCAGCACCTTTGAGGGCAGGTCCTATGGCTACACCTTC.

On this clone itself: One junction end does not reproduce the germline sequence, and a read error may be involved. The V call is TRBV7-7, the J call TRBJ1-3, with D hard to call. This CDR3 is 14 amino acids long. The germline V gene encodes CDR1 SSHAT and CDR2 FNYEAQ (reference sequence). CDR3 residues: CASSSGLSGNTIYF. CDR3 sequence (DNA): TGTGCTAGCAGCTCCGGACTCTCTGGAAACACCATATATTTT.

J is TRBJ2-1 and V is TRBV4-1, with 11 bases fitting TRBD2. Germline CDR1 is MGHRA and CDR2 is YSYEKL. This CDR3 is built from 16 residues. J was trimmed by 4 bases and V by 5 bases; bases with no gene match: 7. The CDR3 reads CASSAGTSGLYNEQFF. For the CDR3, the DNA is TGCGCCAGCAGCGCCGGGACTAGCGGCCTATACAATGAGCAGTTCTTC.

J is TRBJ1-5 and V is TRBV6-5; no firm D call. The CDR3 spans 14 residues. Trimming removed 9 bases at V and 2 bases at J, with 14 bases between. CDR1 MNHEY and CDR2 SVGAGI come from the germline V gene. CDR3 residues: CASCEGSGNQPQHF. The CDR3, as DNA: TGTGCCAGTTGTGAGGGAAGTGGCAATCAGCCCCAGCATTTT.

The V call is TRBV6-5, the J call TRBJ1-2; TRBD1 agrees at 9 bases. Per the germline V gene, CDR1 is MNHEY and CDR2 is SVGAGI. This CDR3 is 15 amino acids long. The V segment lost 7 bases and the J segment 4 bases; nucleotides outside the gene matches: 10. The CDR3: CASNPQGARPYGYTF. CDR3 in DNA: TGTGCCAGCAACCCACAGGGGGCGCGGCCCTATGGCTACACCTTC.

CDR3 residues: CASSQPDQPQHF. The CDR3 nucleotides read TGTGCCAGCAGCCAACCGGATCAGCCCCAGCATTTT. The V gene is TRBV3-1 (or the pseudogene TRBV3-2), the J gene TRBJ1-5; no reliable D call. Germline V gene data show CDR1 as LGHDT and CDR2 as YNNKEL (reference sequence). V was shortened by 2 bases and J by 5 bases, with 4 bases between the two germline ends. This CDR3 spans 12 amino acids.